This TCR beta chain emerged from a study of shared T cell receptors in the human thymus. CDR1 and CDR2 from the germline V gene are ENHRY and SYGVKD. The CDR3 totals 18 residues. Trimming stripped 1 base from V and 0 bases from J, with 17 bases between. TCRdb's table, derived via immunoSEQ multiplex PCR, lists solely in-frame clones and lacks some. Of some 700,000 clones listed, 88% are singletons. These same data were also listed under a study on human thymus T cells. Turning to that study: Corrective surgery for congenital heart defects was being performed on the healthy Finnish infants who served as donors. Resections were taken during corrective heart surgery, and the thymus tissue came from these. Gene usage for V and J segments appeared biased in thymic and blood repertoires. Thymic TCR repertoires of unrelated people reportedly overlapped highly.

The sequence came from a boy in the first two years of life with a congenital heart defect. Sequencing input: thymocytes. The V call is TRBV10-3, the J call TRBJ2-3; D possibly corresponds to TRBD1 (6 bases). CDR3 in DNA: TGTGCCATCAGTGAGTTAATCCCCGGAAGGGGGAGCACAGATACGCAGTATTTT. Its protein product is CAISELIPGRGSTDTQYF.